This TCR beta chain was found in a study of a mutant IDH1 vaccine in newly diagnosed glioma. For the study at large: Investigators started vaccination 4-6 weeks after radiotherapy alone, or with temozolomide cycles. The V12 visit happened in week 35, and the V13 visit happened in week 47.

The time point is: week 35, safety follow-up. Vaccination comprised doses that each held 300 ug of mutant IDH1 20-mer peptide, plus topical imiquimod. From germline, CDR1 is SGHVS and CDR2 FQNEAQ. This CDR3 is 13 amino acids long. The V end was cut by 1 base, the J end by 9 bases, with 10 bases between. Method: immunoSEQ multiplex PCR; TCRdb's copy keeps in-frame clones and lacks some. The repertoire holds about 58,000 clones, roughly 80% seen once, with less than 7% in the top ten. As to this clone: Its antigen is still unknown.

V is TRBV7-8 and J is TRBJ2-1; tentatively, D is TRBD2 (5 bases). The sequenced sample was PBMCs, obtained from a glioma patient whose treatment included an IDH1 peptide vaccine. The receptor comes from a man between 40 and 49 years old with glioma. CDR3 nucleotide sequence: TGTGCCAGCAGCTTAGAAAGAGGGTTTGAGCAGTTCTTC. This translates into CASSLERGFEQFF. The full variable domain, in which reference TRBV7-8 and TRBJ2-1 provide the parts outside the CDR3, is GAGVSQSPRYKVAKRGQDVALRCDPISGHVSLFWYQQALGQGPEFLTYFQNEAQLDKSGLPSDRFFAERPEGSVSTLKIQRTQQEDSAVYLCASSLERGFEQFFGPGTRLTVL.